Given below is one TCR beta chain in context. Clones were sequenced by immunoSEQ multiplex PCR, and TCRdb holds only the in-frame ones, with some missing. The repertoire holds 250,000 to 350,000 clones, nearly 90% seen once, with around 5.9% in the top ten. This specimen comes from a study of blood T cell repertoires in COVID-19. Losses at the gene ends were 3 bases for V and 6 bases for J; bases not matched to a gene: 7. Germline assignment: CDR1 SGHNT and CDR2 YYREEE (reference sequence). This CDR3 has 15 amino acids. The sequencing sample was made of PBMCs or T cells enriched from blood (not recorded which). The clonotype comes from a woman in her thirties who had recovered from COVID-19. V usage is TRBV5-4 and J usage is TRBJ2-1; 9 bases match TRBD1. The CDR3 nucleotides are TGTGCCAGCAGCTCTGGGACAGGGAAATTCAATGAGCAGTTCTTC. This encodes CASSSGTGKFNEQFF. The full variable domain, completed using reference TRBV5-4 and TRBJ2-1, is ETGVTQSPTHLIKTRGQQVTLRCSSQSGHNTVSWYQQALGQGPQFIFQYYREEENGRGNFPPRFSGLQFPNYSSELNVNALELDDSALYLCASSSGTGKFNEQFFGPGTRLTVL.